A selection of T cell receptor beta chains follows, all from one sample in a study of shared clonotypes between healthy human individuals. Sequenced by immunoSEQ multiplex PCR; TCRdb stores in-frame clones only, minus some. The table includes about 2.1 million clones, roughly 91% detected once. Sequencing used naive CD8+ T cells from PBMCs. The receptor source for this set is a man aged 18 to 29 in good health. Some clones in this sample may be carry-over from other donors' samples. Each CDR3 is given with its conserved first and last residue. A D gene is named only where the DNA matches it firmly. The size of a clone is reported for some rows only, either as once, few or many, or as a class for expanded clones.

TRBV12-5	TRBD1	.	TRBJ1-2	TGTGCTAGTGGTTTGGGCGACAGGGGTGGCTACACCTTC	CASGLGDRGGYTF
TRBV27	.	.	TRBJ2-7	TGTGCCAGCCGTTACAGGGACAACTTCTACGAGCAGTACTTC	CASRYRDNFYEQYF
TRBV15	.	.	TRBJ2-5	TGTGCCACCGGAGTTGGAGGGGCCCAAGAGACCCAGTACTTC	CATGVGGAQETQYF
TRBV28	.	.	TRBJ1-4	TGTGCCAGCAGTTTTTACAGATCCTCCAATGAAAAACTGTTTTTT	CASSFYRSSNEKLFF
TRBV28	.	.	TRBJ1-1	TGTGCCAGCAGCTCACTGATACGCTTGAACACTGAAGCTTTCTTT	CASSSLIRLNTEAFF
TRBV4-1	.	.	TRBJ1-1	TGCGCCAGCAGCCTTCACCACCGACAGGACATGAACACTGAAGCTTTCTTT	CASSLHHRQDMNTEAFF
TRBV7-6	TRBD2	.	TRBJ2-3	TGTGCCAGCAGCGCCTGGACTAGCGGGAGAGGAGATACGCAGTATTTT	CASSAWTSGRGDTQYF
TRBV28	TRBD1	.	TRBJ2-7	TGTGCCAGCAGCCCGTGGACAGGACGAGTGGACGAGCAGTACTTC	CASSPWTGRVDEQYF
TRBV7-2	.	.	TRBJ2-1	TGTGCCAGCAGAGAAGGGGGGAGCTCCTACAATGAGCAGTTCTTC	CASREGGSSYNEQFF
TRBV5-4	.	.	TRBJ1-5	TGTGCCAGCAGCTTGGGGACCGGGCGTCAGCATTTT	CASSLGTGRQHF
TRBV5-6	.	.	TRBJ1-5	TGTGCCAGCAGCTTCGGCAGTATGCCGCCCCAGCATTTT	CASSFGSMPPQHF
TRBV6-1	.	.	TRBJ1-1	TGTGCCAGCAGTGAACTGGGTGTCATGAACACTGAAGCTTTCTTT	CASSELGVMNTEAFF
TRBV6-1	.	.	TRBJ2-3	TGTGCCAGCAGTGCCTACTATCCGCAGTATTTT	CASSAYYPQYF
TRBV7-7	.	.	TRBJ2-7	TGTGCCAGCAGCGCACACCCGGGGGACCGCGTTTCCGAGCAGTACTTC	CASSAHPGDRVSEQYF
TRBV7-9	.	once	TRBJ1-3	TGTGCCAGCAGAGGGGGGGCGACAGTTCCTAGCTCTGGAAACACCATATATTTT	CASRGGATVPSSGNTIYF
TRBV5-6	.	.	TRBJ2-7	TGTGCCAGCAGCCGGAGGCCAGTGGGGGAGCAGTACTTC	CASSRRPVGEQYF
TRBV9	TRBD2	.	TRBJ2-7	TGTGCCAGCAGCGTAACAGCGGGAGGCTACTACGAGCAGTACTTC	CASSVTAGGYYEQYF
TRBV7-9	.	.	TRBJ1-5	TGTGCCAGCAGCTTAGGGGGGGGACTCAATCAGCCCCAGCATTTT	CASSLGGGLNQPQHF
TRBV6-5	.	.	TRBJ1-1	TGTGCCAGCACCACCTATAGCCGGGGGACTGAAGCTTTCTTT	CASTTYSRGTEAFF
TRBV7-9	.	.	TRBJ2-7	TGTGCCAGCAGAGGAACGGGATTTGACTACGAGCAGTACTTC	CASRGTGFDYEQYF
TRBV7-9	TRBD2	.	TRBJ2-7	TGTGCCAGCAGCCTCCGGGCGGGGGGACCATATTTGTCGGAGCAGTACTTC	CASSLRAGGPYLSEQYF
TRBV9	.	.	TRBJ2-3	TGTGCCAGCAGCGTCAGGGATAGCACAGATACGCAGTATTTT	CASSVRDSTDTQYF
TRBV21-1	.	.	TRBJ2-5	TGTGCCAGCAGCCCCTGGAAGAGACAGAATGAAGAGACCCAGTACTTC	CASSPWKRQNEETQYF
TRBV6-6	.	.	TRBJ2-7	TGTGCCAGCAGTTACTCTTTGGCTTACGAGCAGTACTTC	CASSYSLAYEQYF
TRBV6-5	TRBD1	.	TRBJ1-2	TGTGCCAGCAGGGGGGCAGGGGGTGGCTACACCTTC	CASRGAGGGYTF
TRBV27	.	.	TRBJ2-7	TGTGCCAGCAGTTTAAGAGGGTCGCGGGGTGTCTACGAGCAGTACTTC	CASSLRGSRGVYEQYF
TRBV30	.	few	TRBJ1-1	TGTGCCTGGAGTGTACTTTCGAACACTGAAGCTTTCTTT	CAWSVLSNTEAFF
TRBV29-1	.	.	TRBJ1-2	TGCAGCGTTGAGGGGGGTTCTAACTATGGCTACACCTTC	CSVEGGSNYGYTF
TRBV10-3	TRBD2	.	TRBJ2-1	TGTGCCATCAGGACGGGACTAGCGGGAATGGATGAGCAGTTCTTC	CAIRTGLAGMDEQFF
TRBV7-9	TRBD1	.	TRBJ2-1	TGTGCCAGCAGCTTAGGTCCGGCGTGGCAGGGGGAGTTCTTC	CASSLGPAWQGEFF
TRBV28	.	.	TRBJ1-2	TGTGCCAGCAGTTTTACTAGGGTCTATGGCTACACCTTC	CASSFTRVYGYTF
TRBV7-2	TRBD2	.	TRBJ2-1	TGTGCCAGCAGCTCGCGGGAGAAGCTCTACAATGAGCAGTTCTTC	CASSSREKLYNEQFF
TRBV4-2	TRBD2	.	TRBJ2-7	TGTGCCAGCAGCCAAGTTGCACTAGCGGGACACGAGCAGTACTTC	CASSQVALAGHEQYF
TRBV13	.	.	TRBJ2-1	TGTGCCAGCAGCTTAGCAGGGAAAGCCTACAATGAGCAGTTCTTC	CASSLAGKAYNEQFF
TRBV28	TRBD1	.	TRBJ2-7	TGTGCCAGCAGGTACAGGGGCCGTAACTCCTACGAGCAGTACTTC	CASRYRGRNSYEQYF
TRBV11-2	TRBD1	.	TRBJ2-7	TGTGCCAGCAGCTTAGGAGCGGGACAGGGGGTCACCTACGAGCAGTACTTC	CASSLGAGQGVTYEQYF
TRBV29-1	.	.	TRBJ2-6	TGCAGCGTTGAAGATAATAGGGCTGGGGCCAACGTCCTGACTTTC	CSVEDNRAGANVLTF
TRBV4-1	TRBD1	few	TRBJ1-1	TGCGCCAGCAGCCAAACAGGGGGTTGGGTAGGAGCTTTCTTT	CASSQTGGWVGAFF
TRBV28	.	.	TRBJ1-5	TGTGCCAGCAGTTTACGGACGGTGGATCAGCCCCAGCATTTT	CASSLRTVDQPQHF
TRBV28	.	.	TRBJ1-3	TGTGCCAGCAGTTTATTTGCCCCGGTTGTGGGGACTGGAAACACCATATATTTT	CASSLFAPVVGTGNTIYF
TRBV2	.	.	TRBJ2-2	TGTGCCAGCAGTGAGAGGGCCGGGGAGCTGTTTTTT	CASSERAGELFF
TRBV27	.	.	TRBJ2-7	TGTGCCAGCAGTCCCCGGGACCCCCTGGGCTACGAGCAGTACTTC	CASSPRDPLGYEQYF